The table lists the clone carrying this T cell receptor beta chain with a count of one. What it binds is not known. V gave up 5 bases and J gave up 2 bases; unmatched junction bases: 5. CDR1 is DFQATT and CDR2 is SNEGSKA in the germline V gene (reference sequence). The CDR3 extends over 15 amino acids. The data belong to a study of vaccination and CD4 T cells after COVID-19. About the research overall: The post-COVID samples were taken a median approximately 100 days after diagnosis, anywhere from 35 to 161. Post-vaccine sampling followed dose two by a median roughly 76 days (range 14 to 241). Treatment of control cultures consisted of a CEFX pool, an HIV-1 Nef pool, or no peptide.

The assay that was used to sequence DNA from cultured CD4+ T cells was the Oncomine TCR Beta short-read assay. Genomic DNA extraction was carried out from cultured CD4+ T cells. TCRdb used MiXCR to reprocess the PCR reads, holding one entry per CDR3 protein. The table lists about 15,000 distinct CDR3 sequences, 52% of them singletons, with around 15% in the top ten. The treatment is: approximately nine-day PBMC culture with coronavirus spike peptide pools or control peptides (ViraFEST assay). The chain couples TRBV20-1 to TRBJ2-4, with 11 bases matching TRBD1. Sample: CD4+ T cells from blood, cultured in vitro. This clonotype originated in a human donor who had recovered from COVID-19. CDR3 residues: CSAEDRGHTKNIQYF. The CDR3 region has the DNA TGCAGTGCTGAGGACAGGGGGCATACCAAAAACATTCAGTACTTC.